A single sample gave rise to the 25 T cell receptor beta chains below, sequenced in a study of shared clonotypes between healthy human individuals. Naive CD8 cells lacked CD45RO, underwent positive selection for CCR7 and left out terminally differentiated effector memory CD45RA+ cells. Produced via immunoSEQ multiplex PCR; TCRdb's table is partial and in-frame only. Of 2 million to 2.5 million clones in the sample, around 93% were seen once. The source material was naive CD8+ T cells from PBMCs. The receptors shown here come from a young man in good health. Some clones in this sample may be carry-over from other donors' samples.

The chain couples TRBV2 to TRBJ2-2; the match to TRBD2 covers 10 bases. With 6 bases clipped from V and 6 bases from J, the junction kept 4 bases outside the gene matches. Germline V CDR1 and CDR2: SNHLY, FYNNEI. This CDR3 comprises 14 residues. The CDR3 protein is CASRLAGAAGELFF. In nucleotides, the CDR3 is TGTGCCAGCAGGCTAGCGGGAGCGGCCGGGGAGCTGTTTTTT.

This chain uses TRBV10-2 with TRBJ2-7; 8 bases line up with TRBD1. This CDR3 contains 13 residues. From germline, CDR1 is WSHSY and CDR2 SAAADI. V lost 8 bases and J lost 7; bases outside the gene matches: 10. For the CDR3, the DNA is TGCGCCAGCGGACAGGGCCCAATGGTGGAGCAGTACTTC. Residues: CASGQGPMVEQYF.

This clone occurred once. The chain carries TRBV7-9 and TRBJ1-4, with 7 bases aligning to TRBD1. J lost 8 bases, V lost 1 base, and 10 bases had no gene match. The CDR3 consists of 16 residues. In germline, CDR1 is SEHNR, CDR2 FQNEAQ (reference sequence). CDR3 region: CASSLVSVRGDEKLFF. The CDR3 nucleotides read TGTGCCAGCAGCTTAGTCTCGGTCAGGGGGGACGAAAAACTGTTTTTT. The full variable domain, completed using reference TRBV7-9 and TRBJ1-4, is DTGVSQNPRHKITKRGQNVTFRCDPISEHNRLYWYRQTLGQGPEFLTYFQNEAQLEKSRLLSDRFSAERPKGSFSTLEIQRTEQGDSAMYLCASSLVSVRGDEKLFFGSGTQLSVL.

The V and J genes are TRBV27 and TRBJ1-2; no clear D gene. The ends were cut back, 7 bases at V and 4 bases at J, with 16 bases in the middle. The CDR3 extends over 14 amino acids. CDR1 MNHEY and CDR2 SMNVEV come from the germline V gene (reference sequence). Written as DNA, the CDR3 is TGTGCCAGCACCTCGTTTGGGTTGGGCTATGGCTACACCTTC. This translates into CASTSFGLGYGYTF.

The V call is TRBV29-1, the J call TRBJ2-2; the D is unclear. This CDR3 has 12 residues. V shed 3 bases and J shed 4 bases, with 6 bases lying between them. Germline values: CDR1 SQVTM, CDR2 ANQGSEA. CDR3 region: CSVDGPTGELFF. CDR3 DNA: TGCAGCGTTGACGGGCCCACCGGGGAGCTGTTTTTT.

This chain joins TRBV18 and TRBJ2-7, with unresolved D. This CDR3 has 12 amino acids. Trimming pared 1 base from V and 6 bases from J, leaving 7 bases between. Germline values: CDR1 KGHSH, CDR2 LQKENI. In DNA form, the CDR3 reads TGTGCCAGCTCACCACGGTCTAGCGAGCAGTACTTC. Translation: CASSPRSSEQYF. The entire variable domain, with the rest obtained from reference TRBV18 and TRBJ2-7, is as follows: NAGVMQNPRHLVRRRGQEARLRCSPMKGHSHVYWYRQLPEEGLKFMVYLQKENIIDESGMPKERFSAEFPKEGPSILRIQQVVRGDSAAYFCASSPRSSEQYFGPGTRLTVT.

The rearrangement uses TRBV15 and TRBJ1-5, with a possible D match to TRBD1 (5 bases). Germline lookup yields CDR1 LNHNV and CDR2 YYDKDF (reference sequence). This CDR3 region has 17 residues. V lost 3 bases to trimming and J lost 5 bases, with 20 bases between them. The CDR3 DNA sequence: TGTGCCACCAGCAGTGGGACGGGGGACTGGTTGGATCAGCCCCAGCATTTT. This gives the protein CATSSGTGDWLDQPQHF.

This chain links TRBV4-2 with TRBJ2-7; D might be TRBD1 (5 bases). The germline gives CDR1 LGHNA, CDR2 YNFKEQ. CDR3 length: 15 amino acids. V lost 0 bases and J lost 3, with 12 bases in between. The CDR3 sequence is CASSQDLGTGYEQYF. For the CDR3, the DNA is TGTGCCAGCAGCCAAGATCTTGGTACAGGCTACGAGCAGTACTTC.

A word on this clone: This CDR3 is also generated by other DNA sequences in the sample. The V call is TRBV6-1, the J call TRBJ1-5, with D hard to call. The CDR3 loop spans 14 amino acids. V was shortened by 7 bases and J by 2 bases, with 12 bases between the two germline ends. The germline V gene encodes CDR1 MNHNS and CDR2 SASEGT. The CDR3 loop reads CASMRVWGNQPQHF. As DNA, the CDR3 is TGTGCCAGCATGAGGGTGTGGGGCAATCAGCCCCAGCATTTT.

The genes are TRBV7-9 and TRBJ1-2; 8 positions agree with TRBD1. Germline assignment: CDR1 SEHNR and CDR2 FQNEAQ (reference sequence). Trimming cost V 5 bases and J 5 bases; bases outside gene matches: 10. There are 15 residues in the CDR3. The CDR3 protein is CASSPWGQVEYGYTF. CDR3 DNA sequence: TGTGCCAGCAGCCCGTGGGGACAGGTGGAATATGGCTACACCTTC.

The chain employs TRBV19 and TRBJ2-3; tentatively, D is TRBD2 (5 bases). From germline, CDR1 is LNHDA and CDR2 SQIVND (reference sequence). The CDR3 length is 13 residues. The ends were cut back, 3 bases at V and 7 bases at J, with 11 bases in the middle. CDR3 DNA sequence: TGTGCCAGTAGTATGATCCAGCGGCATACGCAGTATTTT. This gives the protein CASSMIQRHTQYF. Full variable domain (rest looked up from reference TRBV19 and TRBJ2-3): DGGITQSPKYLFRKEGQNVTLSCEQNLNHDAMYWYRQDPGQGLRLIYYSQIVNDFQKGDIAEGYSVSREKKESFPLTVTSAQKNPTAFYLCASSMIQRHTQYFGPGTRLTVL.

This chain uses TRBV9 with TRBJ2-1, with TRBD1 matching over 7 bases. V shed 3 bases and J 3 bases; nucleotides not matched to a gene: 6. In germline, CDR1 is SGDLS, CDR2 YYNGEE. There are 15 residues in the CDR3. CDR3 region: CASSADRALYNEQFF. CDR3 coding DNA: TGTGCCAGCAGCGCCGACAGGGCCCTCTACAATGAGCAGTTCTTC. Supplemented by reference TRBV9 and TRBJ2-1, the full variable domain reads DSGVTQTPKHLITATGQRVTLRCSPRSGDLSVYWYQQSLDQGLQFLIQYYNGEERAKGNILERFSAQQFPDLHSELNLSSLELGDSALYFCASSADRALYNEQFFGPGTRLTVL.

The genes are TRBV13 and TRBJ2-2; the D is unclear. V was pared by 5 bases and J by 3 bases, with 10 bases between. This CDR3 is built from 14 residues. The germline V gene has CDR1 PRHDT and CDR2 FYEKMQ (reference sequence). As DNA, the CDR3 is TGTGCCAGCAGCGAGGAGCCCTACACCGGGGAGCTGTTTTTT. Protein product: CASSEEPYTGELFF.

The chain links TRBV29-1 to TRBJ2-7; 9 bases fit TRBD1. The V segment lost 7 bases and the J segment 2 bases; nucleotides outside the gene matches: 9. The CDR3 spans 14 residues. The germline V gene encodes CDR1 SQVTM and CDR2 ANQGSEA. The CDR3 region has the DNA TGCAGCGCACCACGGACAGGGGACCCCTACGAGCAGTACTTC. It translates to CSAPRTGDPYEQYF.

The chain is built from TRBV28 and TRBJ2-2, with 7 bases lining up with TRBD2. This CDR3 has 16 amino acids. V was clipped by 5 bases and J by 3 bases; unmatched bases: 9. Looked up from germline, CDR1 is MDHEN and CDR2 is SYDVKM. For the CDR3, the DNA is TGTGCCAGCAGTACCGACGGCGGGAGTTACACCGGGGAGCTGTTTTTT. Residues: CASSTDGGSYTGELFF.

The chain combines TRBV6-1 with TRBJ2-1; 13 nucleotides agree with TRBD2. J gave up 9 bases and V 3 bases, and 5 bases lay outside the gene matches. CDR1 and CDR2 (germline): MNHNS, SASEGT. CDR3 length: 15 residues. The chain's CDR3 is CASSDTSGRAFEQFF. The DNA for the CDR3 is TGTGCCAGCAGTGATACTAGCGGGAGGGCCTTTGAGCAGTTCTTC.

This chain uses TRBV28 with TRBJ2-7, with unresolved D. V gave up 6 bases and J gave up 3 bases, with 24 bases separating them. The V gene's germline CDR1 is MDHEN and CDR2 SYDVKM. This CDR3 spans 17 amino acids. The CDR3 DNA reads TGTGCCAGCAGCCCCTACAAAACTGGGCTAACCTACTACGAGCAGTACTTC. It specifies CASSPYKTGLTYYEQYF.

The CDR3 sequence is CASSPAGLTYEQYF. The CDR3 DNA sequence: TGTGCCAGCAGCCCGGCGGGACTAACCTACGAGCAGTACTTC. The chain has TRBV14 and TRBJ2-7, with 7 nucleotides matching TRBD2. CDR1 SGHDN and CDR2 FVKESK come from the germline V gene. V lost 4 bases to trimming and J lost 2 bases; unmatched junction nucleotides: 5. This CDR3 is built from 14 residues.

This clone was detected a few times. Other DNA variants within this sample encode the same CDR3. The rearrangement joins TRBV6-4 to TRBJ1-1, with unresolved D. The CDR3 runs to 13 residues. The germline V and J ends were trimmed by 0 bases and 5 bases, with 7 bases remaining between them. Germline-derived CDR1 and CDR2 are MRHNA and SNTAGT. CDR3 amino acids: CASSDSGGTEAFF. The CDR3, as DNA: TGTGCCAGCAGTGACTCCGGAGGGACTGAAGCTTTCTTT.

The rearrangement links TRBV6-1 to TRBJ2-7; a possible D gene is TRBD1 (6 bases). The CDR3 has 12 amino acids. The ends were cut back, 5 bases at V and 4 bases at J, with 9 bases in the middle. Germline V lookup: CDR1 MNHNS, CDR2 SASEGT. CDR3 coding DNA: TGTGCCAGCAGTCGGACAGATTACGAGCAGTACTTC. Translated: CASSRTDYEQYF.

The genes are TRBV7-3 and TRBJ1-2, with D uncertain. Between the trimmed V and J ends, which lost 11 bases and 5 bases, there was a span of 15 bases. The CDR3 contains 12 residues. Per germline, CDR1 SGHTA and CDR2 FQGTGA. The CDR3 nucleotides read TGTGCCGTACGCCGGTCGGGATATGGCTACACCTTC. It codes for CAVRRSGYGYTF.

The V gene is TRBV27, the J gene TRBJ2-6, with D hard to call. Germline V gene lookup returns CDR1 MNHEY and CDR2 SMNVEV (reference sequence). The CDR3 runs 15 residues. Trimming left V 3 bases short and J 0 bases short, with 6 bases between. CDR3 region: CASSFAPSGANVLTF. The CDR3 DNA sequence: TGTGCCAGCAGTTTCGCCCCCTCTGGGGCCAACGTCCTGACTTTC.

The chain recombines TRBV7-6 with TRBJ1-4, with TRBD1 matching 8 bases. Germline CDR1 is SGHVS and CDR2 is FNYEAQ. V lost 5 bases, J lost 8 bases, and 10 bases stayed unmatched. This CDR3 region has 15 residues. The CDR3, as DNA: TGTGCCAGCAGCACCAGGGGGCTTGTCTGGGAAAAACTGTTTTTT. Translation gives CASSTRGLVWEKLFF.

Regarding this clone: At the DNA level, this CDR3 is encoded by other sequences in the same sample as well. The chain recombines TRBV7-6 with TRBJ2-1; D tentatively reads TRBD1 or TRBD2 (5 bases each). CDR3 length equals 11 residues. Trimming stripped 5 bases from V and 9 bases from J, with 8 bases between. Germline-derived CDR1 and CDR2 are SGHVS and FNYEAQ. CDR3 sequence (DNA): TGTGCCAGCAGCCATGGGGGTGAGCAGTTCTTC. As protein: CASSHGGEQFF.

This clone appeared a single time. This chain's CDR3 is CASRPFGSAYPYEQYF. The CDR3 DNA reads TGTGCCAGCAGGCCGTTTGGGTCTGCGTATCCCTACGAGCAGTACTTC. This chain uses TRBV28 with TRBJ2-7, with unresolved D. CDR3 length equals 16 residues. V was pared by 6 bases and J by 2 bases, with 20 bases between. Germline V gene data show CDR1 as MDHEN and CDR2 as SYDVKM.